The present TCR beta chain was sequenced within a study of a mutant IDH1 vaccine in newly diagnosed glioma. Trimming shortened V by 0 bases and J by 4 bases, and 13 bases separated the two germline ends. This CDR3 is built from 16 residues. Germline values: CDR1 SGHDT, CDR2 YYEEEE. Repertoires were generated with immunoSEQ multiplex PCR, while TCRdb's copy carries only in-frame clones and drops some. In the table there are about 94,000 clones, over 85% of which are singletons. A word on this clone: Its antigen remains unknown.

Specified time point: week 47, end of study. A single vaccine dose contained 300 ug of mutant IDH1 20-mer peptide, and topical imiquimod was used with it. The sequence was obtained from a woman between 45 and 65 years old with glioma. The chain recombines TRBV5-6 with TRBJ2-2; the D gene is possibly TRBD1 (6 bases). The starting material was PBMCs, obtained from a glioma patient whose treatment included an IDH1 peptide vaccine. Here the CDR3 reads CASSLVYRVGTGELFF. CDR3 coding DNA: TGTGCCAGCAGCTTGGTTTACAGGGTGGGCACCGGGGAGCTGTTTTTT.